The sequence of this T cell receptor beta chain was determined in a study of T cells expressing NK-cell markers. Findings of the study overall: Expanded NKG2C+ T cell clones had unclear HCMV specificity.

TCRdb reprocessed the 5' RACE reads and stores each CDR3 protein as one record, lacking DNA. This table lists about 380,000 distinct CDR3 sequences. In regard to this clonotype: The antigen remains undetermined.

Germline CDR1 KGHDR, CDR2 SFDVKD. The CDR3 spans 17 residues. The rearrangement links TRBV24-1 to TRBJ2-3; TCRdb gives TRBD2 as the D gene, but with no DNA this cannot be confirmed. Input material: blood T cells: a sorted CD56 or NKG2C T cell subset, CD4+ or CD8+ T cells, or bulk PBMC T cells (not recorded which). The receptor was isolated from a man aged 18 to 69 in good health. The CDR3 loop reads CATSPGSGGAKTDTQYF.